Below are 20 T cell receptor beta chains sequenced from a single sample in a study of shared clonotypes between healthy human individuals. Profiled with immunoSEQ multiplex PCR; TCRdb holds only in-frame clones, not every one. The sample consists of about 2.4 million clones, under 95% of them appearing once. Sequencing used naive CD4+ T cells from PBMCs. Regarding subset: CD45RA+ positively selected. These receptors were taken from a man aged 18 to 29 in good health. Some clones in this sample may be carry-over from other donors' samples.

This chain uses TRBV5-4 with TRBJ1-3, with D perhaps TRBD1 (6 bases). The CDR3 loop spans 16 amino acids. Trimming took 5 bases from V and 1 from J, leaving 16 bases between them. Germline V gives CDR1 SGHNT, CDR2 YYREEE (reference sequence). CDR3 loop: CASSFRGGQSGNTIYF. The CDR3 bases are TGTGCCAGCAGTTTCCGGGGGGGGCAGTCTGGAAACACCATATATTTT.

The rearrangement uses TRBV18 and TRBJ2-7; either TRBD1 or TRBD2 may supply D (5 bases each). V lost 3 bases to trimming and J lost 2 bases, with 11 bases between them. Germline V lookup: CDR1 KGHSH, CDR2 LQKENI. The CDR3 runs to 14 residues. The CDR3 DNA sequence: TGTGCCAGCTCACCTTCCCGGGGCGCCTACGAGCAGTACTTC. Translating it yields CASSPSRGAYEQYF.

The chain has TRBV19 and TRBJ1-1; possible D gene TRBD1, 5 bases. This CDR3 spans 12 amino acids. The V and J ends lost 4 bases and 8 bases respectively, with 11 bases between them. Looked up from germline, CDR1 is LNHDA and CDR2 is SQIVND (reference sequence). CDR3 amino acids: CASSTGHFEAFF. CDR3 nucleotides: TGTGCCAGTAGTACCGGACATTTCGAAGCTTTCTTT.

This chain uses TRBV19 with TRBJ1-2; D ambiguous. The germline CDR1 and CDR2 sequences are LNHDA and SQIVND (reference sequence). The V end was cut by 1 base, the J end by 4 bases, with 10 bases between. This CDR3 has 14 residues. The CDR3, as DNA: TGTGCCAGTAGTATAGGAGTCTTAAGCTATGGCTACACCTTC. The encoded protein is CASSIGVLSYGYTF. Complete variable domain (other parts from reference TRBV19 and TRBJ1-2): DGGITQSPKYLFRKEGQNVTLSCEQNLNHDAMYWYRQDPGQGLRLIYYSQIVNDFQKGDIAEGYSVSREKKESFPLTVTSAQKNPTAFYLCASSIGVLSYGYTFGSGTRLTVV.

This chain links TRBV9 with TRBJ2-5; unclear D gene. Per germline, CDR1 SGDLS and CDR2 YYNGEE. The V and J ends lost 0 bases and 0 bases respectively, with 6 bases between them. The CDR3 runs to 14 residues. This chain's CDR3 is CASSVVGYQETQYF. The CDR3 nucleotides are TGTGCCAGCAGCGTAGTAGGCTACCAAGAGACCCAGTACTTC. Variable domain in full (rest from reference TRBV9 and TRBJ2-5): DSGVTQTPKHLITATGQRVTLRCSPRSGDLSVYWYQQSLDQGLQFLIQYYNGEERAKGNILERFSAQQFPDLHSELNLSSLELGDSALYFCASSVVGYQETQYFGPGTRLLVL.

This clone was detected only a few times. The same CDR3 arises from other DNA sequences in this sample as well. The chain employs TRBV6-5 and TRBJ1-5; possible D gene TRBD1, 5 bases. The V end was cut by 5 bases, the J end by 0 bases, with 8 bases between. CDR1 and CDR2 (germline): MNHEY, SVGAGI. This CDR3 spans 14 amino acids. The CDR3 nucleotides are TGTGCCAGCAGTAGGACAAATAGCAATCAGCCCCAGCATTTT. Translated: CASSRTNSNQPQHF.

The genes are TRBV10-2 and TRBJ2-2, with TRBD2 identical over 7 bases. CDR1 is WSHSY and CDR2 is SAAADI in the germline V gene. The junction had 6 bases not matched to a gene; V was cut back by 2 bases and J by 3 bases. The CDR3 runs 16 residues. In nucleotides, the CDR3 is TGCGCCAGCAGTGAGCATCAGGCGGGAGACACCGGGGAGCTGTTTTTT. Translated: CASSEHQAGDTGELFF.

V is TRBV9 and J is TRBJ2-1, with 7 nucleotides matching TRBD1. This CDR3 has 13 amino acids. CDR1 and CDR2 (germline): SGDLS, YYNGEE. With V trimmed by 0 bases and J by 16 bases, 10 bases remained unmatched. CDR3 DNA: TGTGCCAGCAGCGTAGAGGAGACAGGGAAGGAATTCTTC. Amino acid sequence: CASSVEETGKEFF.

The V gene is TRBV19, the J gene TRBJ2-2; 15 bases agree with TRBD2. The CDR3 runs to 17 residues. The junction had 7 bases not matched to a gene; V was cut back by 6 bases and J by 5 bases. Germline V gene lookup returns CDR1 LNHDA and CDR2 SQIVND (reference sequence). The CDR3 loop reads CASSPGTSGRRTGELFF. DNA for the CDR3: TGTGCCAGTAGCCCAGGGACTAGCGGGAGGAGGACCGGGGAGCTGTTTTTT.

The J gene is TRBJ2-7, the V gene TRBV4-1, with D possibly called TRBD1 or TRBD2 (5 bases each). There are 14 residues in the CDR3. The germline V and J ends were trimmed by 4 bases and 3 bases, with 13 bases remaining between them. The germline CDR1 and CDR2 sequences are MGHRA and YSYEKL. The CDR3, as DNA: TGCGCCAGCAGCCCGAGGGTCCAGGGCTACGAGCAGTACTTC. Translated, it gives CASSPRVQGYEQYF.

The chain links TRBV5-5 to TRBJ2-3; a weak D match, TRBD1 (6 bases). The germline V gene encodes CDR1 SGHKS and CDR2 YYEKEE (reference sequence). CDR3 size: 16 residues. With 3 bases removed from V and 0 bases from J, the gap between germline ends came to 14 bases. As DNA, the CDR3 is TGTGCCAGCAGCTCACAGGGCCCGCCTAGCACAGATACGCAGTATTTT. This codes for CASSSQGPPSTDTQYF.

The chain couples TRBV25-1 to TRBJ2-3, with D possibly matching TRBD1 (5 bases). The V gene's germline CDR1 is MGHDK and CDR2 SYGVNS. The CDR3 is 15 amino acids. Deletions cut 1 base from V and 0 bases from J, with 8 bases between. CDR3 region: CASSESPGSTDTQYF. The CDR3 bases are TGTGCCAGCAGTGAATCGCCAGGGAGCACAGATACGCAGTATTTT.

This chain uses TRBV6-5 with TRBJ2-7, with D uncertain. From germline, CDR1 is MNHEY and CDR2 SVGAGI. Trimming removed 0 bases at V and 9 bases at J, with 18 bases between. CDR3 length: 15 residues. The CDR3 protein is CASSYSLTAPTGQYF. CDR3 coding DNA: TGTGCCAGCAGTTACTCTTTGACCGCCCCGACGGGGCAGTACTTC.

This chain uses TRBV7-3 with TRBJ2-7, with D maybe TRBD2 (6 bases). The length of the CDR3 is 14 residues. V gave up 3 bases and J gave up 2 bases, with 11 bases separating them. CDR1 and CDR2 (germline): SGHTA, FQGTGA. The CDR3 region has the DNA TGTGCCAGCAGCTTGGGGCTAGCGCCCTACGAGCAGTACTTC. Protein product: CASSLGLAPYEQYF.

The chain is built from TRBV7-9 and TRBJ1-1; D gene uncertain. V gave up 9 bases and J gave up 1 base, with 12 bases separating them. This CDR3 has 13 residues. The germline V gene has CDR1 SEHNR and CDR2 FQNEAQ (reference sequence). CDR3 amino acids: CASLLAENTEAFF. DNA of the CDR3: TGTGCCAGTCTTTTGGCGGAGAACACTGAAGCTTTCTTT.

V usage is TRBV28 and J usage is TRBJ1-5; D not resolved. The CDR3 sequence is 18 residues long. The germline V gene encodes CDR1 MDHEN and CDR2 SYDVKM. V was pared by 2 bases and J by 0 bases, with 17 bases between. The CDR3 is CASSLVQPAPYSNQPQHF. CDR3 nucleotide sequence: TGTGCCAGCAGTTTAGTCCAGCCAGCCCCTTATAGCAATCAGCCCCAGCATTTT.

This clone was counted only a few times. This sample includes further DNA sequences coding for the same CDR3. The chain joins TRBV11-3 to TRBJ2-1; 11 bases match TRBD2. Germline values: CDR1 SGHNT, CDR2 YENEEA. CDR3 length: 16 amino acids. V shed 0 bases, J shed 4 bases, and the junction held 2 bases outside the gene matches. The CDR3 DNA is TGTGCCAGCAGCTTAGAAGGGACTAGCGGTTACAATGAGCAGTTCTTC. It is translated as CASSLEGTSGYNEQFF.

The gene calls are TRBV21-1 and TRBJ2-7; the table's D gene call, TRBD1, was not cross checked with the DNA. TRBV21-1 is deemed a pseudogene. This CDR3 is 15 amino acids long. CDR3 protein: CASSKVSGSPYEQYF. In DNA form, the CDR3 reads TGTGCCAGCAGCAAAGTCTCAGGGTCCCCCTACGAGCAGTACTTC.

Note on this clone: The identical CDR3 is also encoded by other nucleotide sequences in the sample. The chain couples TRBV18 to TRBJ1-2; D call uncertain. Trimming shortened V by 0 bases and J by 8 bases, and 7 bases separated the two germline ends. Looked up from germline, CDR1 is KGHSH and CDR2 is LQKENI. The CDR3 has 12 amino acids. CDR3 loop: CASSPPERGYTF. The CDR3 bases are TGTGCCAGCTCACCACCGGAGAGAGGCTACACCTTC.

Note on this clone: The same CDR3 can be traced to other DNA sequences in this sample. The rearrangement uses TRBV7-2 and TRBJ1-2; TRBD1 matches at 10 bases. Germline V gene data show CDR1 as SGHTA and CDR2 as FQGNSA. The CDR3 runs 14 residues. The V gene end was trimmed by 8 bases and the J gene end by 0 bases; junction bases not matched to a gene: 3. This CDR3 reads CASSGQGANYGYTF. For the CDR3, the DNA is TGTGCCAGCTCAGGACAGGGGGCTAACTATGGCTACACCTTC.